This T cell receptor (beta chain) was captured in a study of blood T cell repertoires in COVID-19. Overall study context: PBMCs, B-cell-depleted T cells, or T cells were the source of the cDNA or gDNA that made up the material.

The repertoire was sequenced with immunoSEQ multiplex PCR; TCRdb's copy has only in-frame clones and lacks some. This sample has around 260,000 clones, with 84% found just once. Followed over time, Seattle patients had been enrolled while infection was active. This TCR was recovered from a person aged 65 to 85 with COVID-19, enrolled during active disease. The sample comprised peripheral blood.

The CDR3 region has the DNA TGTGCCAGCAGCCCAGACCCAGGCAGAGAAGCTTTCTTT. Residues: CASSPDPGREAFF. This chain joins TRBV7-2 and TRBJ1-1; D remains ambiguous. The CDR3 covers 13 residues. V lost 5 bases, J lost 8 bases, and 15 bases lay in between. CDR1 and CDR2 (germline): SGHTA, FQGNSA. Based on the CDR3 plus reference TRBV7-2 and TRBJ1-1, the full variable domain is GAGVSQSPSNKVTEKGKDVELRCDPISGHTALYWYRQSLGQGLEFLIYFQGNSAPDKSGLPSDRFSAERTGGSVSTLTIQRTQQEDSAVYLCASSPDPGREAFFGQGTRLTVV.